This TCR beta chain was documented in a study of chemoradiotherapy in HPV16-positive cancers. Study as a whole: Functional T-cell assays on a couple of HPV16-positive patients' cells defined candidate HPV-specific clones and common TCR motifs.

Samples were taken several times over chemoradiotherapy. Study conclusions and caveats: During treatment, candidate HPV-specific clones and E7-related motifs expanded in tumor. Better recurrence-free survival went with HPV-responsive T-cell expansion in HPV16-positive patients.

Assay: immunoSEQ multiplex PCR; the TCRdb copy retains only in-frame clones and omits some. The table shows some 12,000 clones, with approximately 79% occurring only once. Points on this clone: Its specificity is not known.

The clonotype was recovered from a human donor with HPV-associated anogenital cancer. This material was obtained from a patient who underwent chemoradiotherapy.

The CDR3 spells CSVAVGGGGTEAFF. DNA of the CDR3: TGCAGCGTTGCTGTGGGCGGGGGTGGAACTGAAGCTTTCTTT. The chain has TRBV29-1 and TRBJ1-1, with D possibly TRBD1 on 5 matching bases. The V gene's germline CDR1 is SQVTM and CDR2 ANQGSEA. Trimming pared 4 bases from V and 5 bases from J, leaving 17 bases between. The CDR3 contains 14 residues.